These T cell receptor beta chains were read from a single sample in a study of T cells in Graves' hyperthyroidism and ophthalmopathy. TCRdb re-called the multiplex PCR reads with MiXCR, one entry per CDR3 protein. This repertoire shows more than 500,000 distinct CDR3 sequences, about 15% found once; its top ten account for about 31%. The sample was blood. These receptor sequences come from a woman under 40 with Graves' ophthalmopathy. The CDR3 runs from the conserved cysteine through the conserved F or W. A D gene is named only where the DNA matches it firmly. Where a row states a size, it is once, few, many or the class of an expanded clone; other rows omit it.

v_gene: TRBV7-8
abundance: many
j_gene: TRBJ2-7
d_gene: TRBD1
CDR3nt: TGTGCCAGCAGCTCCGGGACAGGGGGCTGGGAGCAGTACTTC
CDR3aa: CASSSGTGGWEQYF

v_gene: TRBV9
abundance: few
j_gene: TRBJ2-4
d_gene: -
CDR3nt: TGTGCCAGCAGCGACGGGGCTAGTTTCGGAGCCAAAAACATTCAGTACTTC
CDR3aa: CASSDGASFGAKNIQYF

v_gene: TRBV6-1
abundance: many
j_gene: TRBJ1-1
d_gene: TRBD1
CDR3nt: TGTGCCAGTAAGACACACGGGACAGCCGAAGCTTTCTTT
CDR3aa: CASKTHGTAEAFF

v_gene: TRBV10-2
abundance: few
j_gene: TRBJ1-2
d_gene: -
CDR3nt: TGCGCCAGCACCTCCGGCAGCTTAAACTATGGCTACACCTTC
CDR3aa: CASTSGSLNYGYTF

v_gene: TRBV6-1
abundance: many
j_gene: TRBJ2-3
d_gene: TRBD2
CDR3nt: TGTGCCAGCAGTGAAGGCCGGACTAGGGGAAATACGCAGTATTTT
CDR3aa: CASSEGRTRGNTQYF

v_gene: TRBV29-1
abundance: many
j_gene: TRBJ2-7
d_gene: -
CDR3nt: TGCAGCGTTGGACAGGTCTCCTACGAGCAGTACTTC
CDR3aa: CSVGQVSYEQYF

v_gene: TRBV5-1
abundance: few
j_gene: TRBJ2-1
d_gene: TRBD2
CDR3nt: TGCGCCAGCAGCCCCTATGGTGGTAGCGGGGGAAGCTCCTACAATGAGCAGTTCTTC
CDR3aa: CASSPYGGSGGSSYNEQFF

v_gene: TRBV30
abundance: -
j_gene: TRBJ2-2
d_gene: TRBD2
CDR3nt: TGTGCCTGGAGAGCCACCCCCACAGCGGGAGTTAACACCGGGGAGCTGTTTTTT
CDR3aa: CAWRATPTAGVNTGELFF

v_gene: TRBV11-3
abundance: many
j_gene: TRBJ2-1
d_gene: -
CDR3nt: TGTGCCAGCAGCTTAGAGGCTGGGTACAATGAGCAGTTCTTC
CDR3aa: CASSLEAGYNEQFF

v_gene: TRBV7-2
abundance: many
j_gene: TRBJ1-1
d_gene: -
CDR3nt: TGTGCCAGCAGCATAAATTGGAACACTGAAGCTTTCTTT
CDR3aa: CASSINWNTEAFF

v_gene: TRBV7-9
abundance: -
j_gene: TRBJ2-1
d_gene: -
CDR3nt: TGTGCCAGCGTAGGGGGGGTCAACTCCTACAATGAGCAGTTCTTC
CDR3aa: CASVGGVNSYNEQFF

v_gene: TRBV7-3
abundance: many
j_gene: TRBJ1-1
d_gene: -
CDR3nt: TGTGCCAGCAGCCGGATACAGGCCACTGAAGCTTTCTTT
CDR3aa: CASSRIQATEAFF

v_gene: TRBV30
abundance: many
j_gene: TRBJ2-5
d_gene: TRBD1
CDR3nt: TGTGCCTGGAGAGGGACAGGGCAAGAGACCCAGTACTTC
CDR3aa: CAWRGTGQETQYF

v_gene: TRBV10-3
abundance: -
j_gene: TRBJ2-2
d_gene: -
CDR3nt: TGTGCCATCAGTGAGTCCTGGGGTTCAAACACCGGGGAGCTGTTTTTT
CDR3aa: CAISESWGSNTGELFF

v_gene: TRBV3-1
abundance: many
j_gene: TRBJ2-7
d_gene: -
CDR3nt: TGTGCCAGCAGCCCCTCCCGGACGTCCTACGAGCAGTACTTC
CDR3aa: CASSPSRTSYEQYF

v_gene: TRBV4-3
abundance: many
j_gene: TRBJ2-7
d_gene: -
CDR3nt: TGCGCCAGCAGCCAAGATCTTGCCCCTCCCTACGAGCAGTACTTC
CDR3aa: CASSQDLAPPYEQYF

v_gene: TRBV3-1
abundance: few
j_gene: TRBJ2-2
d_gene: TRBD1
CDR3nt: TGTGCCAGCAGTGCCGGGACAGGGGGCCCTGGCACCGGGGAGCTGTTTTTT
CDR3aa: CASSAGTGGPGTGELFF

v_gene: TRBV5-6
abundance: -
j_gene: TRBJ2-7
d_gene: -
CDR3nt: -
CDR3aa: CASSFYICSAPGWYEQYF

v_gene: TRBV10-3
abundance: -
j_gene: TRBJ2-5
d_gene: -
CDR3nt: TGTGCCATCAGTGAGGACTCACGGGCGGAGACCCAGTACTTC
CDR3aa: CAISEDSRAETQYF

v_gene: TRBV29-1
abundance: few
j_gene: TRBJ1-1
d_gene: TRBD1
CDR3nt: TGCAGCGTTGTAAGGCAGGGGGCTTACACTGAAGCTTTCTTT
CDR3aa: CSVVRQGAYTEAFF

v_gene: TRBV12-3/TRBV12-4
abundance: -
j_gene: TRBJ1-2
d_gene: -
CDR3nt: TGTGCCAGCAGTTGGGTCCCTAACTATGGCTACACCTTC
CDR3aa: CASSWVPNYGYTF

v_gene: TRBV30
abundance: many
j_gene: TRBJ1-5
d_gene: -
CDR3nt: TGTGCCTGGAGTGTTGGGGGCCATGGGCCCCAGCATTTT
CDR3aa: CAWSVGGHGPQHF

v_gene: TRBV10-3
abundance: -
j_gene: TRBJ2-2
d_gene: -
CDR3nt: TGTGCCATCACCCGGACGAGCACCGGGGAGCTGTTTTTT
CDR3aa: CAITRTSTGELFF

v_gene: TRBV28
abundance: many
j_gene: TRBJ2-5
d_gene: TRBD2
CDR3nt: TGTGCCAGCAGTAGAACCGGGACTACTAAAGAGACCCAGTACTTC
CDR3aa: CASSRTGTTKETQYF

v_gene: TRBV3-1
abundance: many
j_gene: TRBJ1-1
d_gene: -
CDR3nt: TGTGCCAGCAGCCAAACGTACGGGGCGTCTGAAGCTTTCTTT
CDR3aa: CASSQTYGASEAFF

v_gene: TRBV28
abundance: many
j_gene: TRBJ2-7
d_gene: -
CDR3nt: TGTGCCAGCAGTTCAATTCACAGGGATGGAACCTACGAGCAGTACTTC
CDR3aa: CASSSIHRDGTYEQYF

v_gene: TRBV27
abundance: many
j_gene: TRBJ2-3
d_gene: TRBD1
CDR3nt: TGTGCCAGCAGTCCCTTTCCGGGACAGGGTCCTCCTAGCACAGATACGCAGTATTTT
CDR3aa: CASSPFPGQGPPSTDTQYF

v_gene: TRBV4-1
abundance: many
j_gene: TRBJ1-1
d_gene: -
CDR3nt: TGCGCCAGCAGCCAAGAGAGGAGCCAGGCGAACACTGAAGCTTTCTTT
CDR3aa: CASSQERSQANTEAFF

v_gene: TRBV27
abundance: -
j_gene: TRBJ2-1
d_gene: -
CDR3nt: TGTGCCAGCAGTACGGACATCTTGGGCCTTGGGCAGTTCTTC
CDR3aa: CASSTDILGLGQFF

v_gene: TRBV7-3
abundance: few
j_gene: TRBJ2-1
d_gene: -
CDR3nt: TGTGCCAGCAGCTTAGGGGGGACCTCCTACAATGAGCAGTTCTTC
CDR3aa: CASSLGGTSYNEQFF

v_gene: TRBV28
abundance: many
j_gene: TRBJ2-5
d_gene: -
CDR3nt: TGTGCCAGCAGCCTGGGACTCCATGGGACCCAGTACTTC
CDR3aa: CASSLGLHGTQYF

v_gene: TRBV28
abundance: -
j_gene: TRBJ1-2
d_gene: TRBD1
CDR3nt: TGTGCCAGCAGTTTCGTTTTACAGGGGGGCTCGTGCACCTTC
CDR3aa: CASSFVLQGGSCTF

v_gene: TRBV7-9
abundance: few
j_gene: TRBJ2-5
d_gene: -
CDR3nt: TGTGCCAGCAGCCCCCGACAGACTTACCAAGAGACCCAGTACTTC
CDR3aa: CASSPRQTYQETQYF

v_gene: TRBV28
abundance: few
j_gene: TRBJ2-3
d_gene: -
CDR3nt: TGTGCCAGCAGTGCACCCGGGACTACGCAGTATTTT
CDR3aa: CASSAPGTTQYF

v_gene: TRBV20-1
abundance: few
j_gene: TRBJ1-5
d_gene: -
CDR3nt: TGCAGTGCCGAAGAAAATAGCAATCAGCCCCAGCATTTT
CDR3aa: CSAEENSNQPQHF

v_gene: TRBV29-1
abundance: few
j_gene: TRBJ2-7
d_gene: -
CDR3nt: TGCAGCGTTGAAGATCAGGGGGGACCCGAGCAGTACTTC
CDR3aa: CSVEDQGGPEQYF

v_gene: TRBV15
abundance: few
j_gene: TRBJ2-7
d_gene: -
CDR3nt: TGTGCCACCAGCGAGGGGAACGACCACGAGCAGTACTTC
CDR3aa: CATSEGNDHEQYF

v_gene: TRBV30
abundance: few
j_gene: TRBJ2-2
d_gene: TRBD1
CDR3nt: TGTGCCTGGAGTTCCCGGGACAGGGGGCGTCACGGGGAGCTGTTTTTT
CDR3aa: CAWSSRDRGRHGELFF

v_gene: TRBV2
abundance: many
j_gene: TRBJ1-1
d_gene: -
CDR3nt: TGTGCCAGCAGTGAAGGGGCGGGGAACACTGAAGCTTTCTTT
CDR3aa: CASSEGAGNTEAFF

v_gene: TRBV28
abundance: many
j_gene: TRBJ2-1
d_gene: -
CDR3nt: TGTGCCAGCAGTTCTGGACAGCATAGCGGAGATGAGCAGTTCTTC
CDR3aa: CASSSGQHSGDEQFF

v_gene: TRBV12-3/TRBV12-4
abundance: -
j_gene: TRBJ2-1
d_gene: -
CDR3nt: TGTGCCAGCAGTTTAAGTCTTGGGGACGGGAACGGGGAGCAGTTCTTC
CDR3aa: CASSLSLGDGNGEQFF

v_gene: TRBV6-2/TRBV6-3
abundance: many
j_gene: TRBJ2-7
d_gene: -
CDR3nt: TGTGCCAGCAGGGGATACGTGGGCAATTCGTACGAGCAGTACTTC
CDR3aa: CASRGYVGNSYEQYF